Listed here is a single T cell receptor (beta chain). Produced via immunoSEQ multiplex PCR; TCRdb's table is partial and in-frame only. Of approximately 150,000 clones in the sample, about four fifths were seen once. This specimen belongs to a study of blood T cell repertoires in COVID-19. The CDR3 has 17 residues. Germline lookup yields CDR1 MNHNS and CDR2 SASEGT. The J segment lost 5 bases and the V segment lost 0 bases, leaving 8 bases of the junction unmatched. J is TRBJ2-1 and V is TRBV6-1, with 9 bases lining up with TRBD2. The TCR sequence derives from an elderly woman with COVID-19, enrolled during active disease. Sequenced: peripheral blood. The CDR3 coding sequence is TGTGCCAGCAGTGAAGCTGCGACTAGCGGAGCCCACAATGAGCAGTTCTTC. Translation gives CASSEAATSGAHNEQFF.